This TCR beta chain was sequenced in a study of blood T cell repertoires in COVID-19. For the study at large: PBMCs, B-cell-depleted T cells, or T cells provided the cDNA or gDNA that made up the material.

Germline V gene data show CDR1 as SNHLY and CDR2 as FYNNEI. Trimming shortened V by 6 bases and J by 1 base, and 7 bases separated the two germline ends. The length of the CDR3 is 13 residues. The age range of participants was 18 to 89 years, with residence in some 25 US areas. In the authors' workflow: Cell counts per sample came from amplifying reference gene primers. Assay: immunoSEQ multiplex PCR; the TCRdb copy retains only in-frame clones and omits some. V, J and clone size were drawn from that table, and D and trimming were deduced from the DNA. The profile covers around 150,000 clones, with over 80% appearing a single time and approximately 13% taken by the ten largest. A word on this clone: Other DNA sequences in the sample encode the same CDR3.

Sample: PBMCs or T cells enriched from blood (not recorded which). The chain links TRBV2 to TRBJ1-5; tentatively, D is TRBD1 (6 bases). The sequence derives from a woman aged 60-70 years who had recovered from COVID-19. CDR3 bases: TGTGCCAGCAGAGGACAGAGCAATCAGCCCCAGCATTTT. It encodes CASRGQSNQPQHF.